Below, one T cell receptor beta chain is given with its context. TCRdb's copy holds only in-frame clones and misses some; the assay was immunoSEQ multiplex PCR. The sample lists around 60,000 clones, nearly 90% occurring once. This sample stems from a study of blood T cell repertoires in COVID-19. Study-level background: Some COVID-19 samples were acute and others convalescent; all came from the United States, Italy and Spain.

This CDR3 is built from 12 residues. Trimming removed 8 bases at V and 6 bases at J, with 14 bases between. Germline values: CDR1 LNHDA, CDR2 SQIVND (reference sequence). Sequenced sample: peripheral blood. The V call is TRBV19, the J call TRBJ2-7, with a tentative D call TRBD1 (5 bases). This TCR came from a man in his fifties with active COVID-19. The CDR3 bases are TGTGCCAGTTCTTTCAGGGCGGCCGAGCAGTACTTC. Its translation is CASSFRAAEQYF.